This TCR beta chain was recorded in a study of regulatory T cells in long-lasting Graves disease. Investigators prepared the TCR beta libraries by applying iRepertoire HTBI primers and Arm-PCR of CDR3 regions. One entry per CDR3 protein, called by TCRdb with MiXCR from the multiplex PCR reads. Here the sample spans some 490,000 distinct CDR3 sequences, more than 10% being singletons. This clonotype appeared many times. There are 15 residues in the CDR3. Germline CDR1 is MNHNS and CDR2 is SASEGT. The trim removed 2 bases at V and 10 bases at J, leaving 8 bases unmatched. Noted time point: newly diagnosed GD, antithyroid drugs for less than 3 months. The authors made the TCR library using RNA they extracted from PBMCs. Graves' disease diagnoses followed American Thyroid Association guidelines. Separately, the same data were catalogued under a study of T cells in Graves' hyperthyroidism and ophthalmopathy. That study reports: Those patients with uncontrolled infection, other autoimmune disease, pregnancy or lactation were excluded.

This rearrangement joins TRBV6-1 to TRBJ2-2; TRBD1 agrees at 9 bases. The clonotype comes from a woman in her 30s with Graves disease. The sequencing here drew on peripheral blood mononuclear cells (PBMCs), taken at new diagnosis, from a patient treated with antithyroid drugs. The CDR3 DNA follows: TGTGCCAGCAGTGAACGAGGACAGGGGAAGGAGGAGCTGTTTTTT. Translated: CASSERGQGKEELFF.